The T cell receptor beta chain described here comes from a study of shared clonotypes between healthy human individuals. Study-level findings and limits: Clonotypes shared by all four donors outscored non-shared clonotypes in generation probability.

Trimming removed 4 bases at V and 4 bases at J, with 14 bases between. The CDR3 sequence is 16 residues long. Germline V CDR1 and CDR2: MNHNS, SASEGT. This clone has a handful of counts. Its antigen is as yet unknown. Some clones are missing from TCRdb's copy, which holds only in-frame ones; the method was immunoSEQ multiplex PCR. The table has 100,000 or so clones, roughly 66% seen once. Material for sequencing was memory CD8+ T cells sorted from blood. The subset was: CD45RO+ cells pooled with CCR7-negative TemRA cells. This clonotype was sampled from a woman in her 30s in good health. The gene calls are TRBV6-1 and TRBJ2-6, with D possibly being TRBD1 (7 bases). The CDR3 loop reads CASSVEGAGGANVLTF. The CDR3, as DNA: TGTGCCAGCAGTGTGGAGGGGGCGGGAGGGGCCAACGTCCTGACTTTC.